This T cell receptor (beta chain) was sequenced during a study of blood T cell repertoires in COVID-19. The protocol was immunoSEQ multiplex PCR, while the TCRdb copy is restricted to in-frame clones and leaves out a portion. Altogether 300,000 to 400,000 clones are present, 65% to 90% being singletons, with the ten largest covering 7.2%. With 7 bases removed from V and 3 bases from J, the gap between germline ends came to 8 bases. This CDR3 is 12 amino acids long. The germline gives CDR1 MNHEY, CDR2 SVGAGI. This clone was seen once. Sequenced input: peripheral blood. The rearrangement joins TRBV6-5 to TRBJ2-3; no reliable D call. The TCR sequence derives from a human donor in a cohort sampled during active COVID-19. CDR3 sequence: CASTHTTDTQYF. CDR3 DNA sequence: TGTGCCAGCACACACACGACAGATACGCAGTATTTT.